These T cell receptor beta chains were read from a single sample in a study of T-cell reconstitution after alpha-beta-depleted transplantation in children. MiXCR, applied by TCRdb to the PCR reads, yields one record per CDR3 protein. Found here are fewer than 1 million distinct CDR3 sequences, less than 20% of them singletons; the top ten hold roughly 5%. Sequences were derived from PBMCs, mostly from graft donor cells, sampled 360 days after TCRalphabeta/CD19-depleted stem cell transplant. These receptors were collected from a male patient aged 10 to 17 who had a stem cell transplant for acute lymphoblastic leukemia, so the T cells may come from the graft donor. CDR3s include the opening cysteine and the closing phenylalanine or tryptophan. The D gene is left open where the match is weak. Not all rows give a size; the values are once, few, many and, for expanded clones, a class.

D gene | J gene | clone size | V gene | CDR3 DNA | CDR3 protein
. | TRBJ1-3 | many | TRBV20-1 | TGCAGTGCTAGGACACAGGGAAGGGGACCACCTGGAAACACCATATATTTT | CSARTQGRGPPGNTIYF
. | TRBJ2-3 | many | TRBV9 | TGTGCCAGCAGCGTACTGGGGAGCACAGATACGCAGTATTTT | CASSVLGSTDTQYF
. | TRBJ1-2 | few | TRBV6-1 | TGTGCCAGCAGCCGCTATAAGGCTAATGGCTACACCTTC | CASSRYKANGYTF
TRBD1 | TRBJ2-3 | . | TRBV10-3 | TGTGCCATCAGTGGAGACCGGACAGGAGTCACAGATACGCAGTATTTT | CAISGDRTGVTDTQYF
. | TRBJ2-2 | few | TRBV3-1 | TGTGCCAGCAGGCGAGGGTCGGGGACTAACACCGGGGAGCTGTTTTTT | CASRRGSGTNTGELFF
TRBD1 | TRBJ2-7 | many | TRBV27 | TGTGCCAGCAGTTTGAGGGGACAGGGAACCTACGAGCAGTACTTC | CASSLRGQGTYEQYF
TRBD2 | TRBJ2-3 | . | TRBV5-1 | TGCGCCAGCAGCAAACCCGGACTAGCGGGAGGTAGCACAGATACGCAGTATTTT | CASSKPGLAGGSTDTQYF
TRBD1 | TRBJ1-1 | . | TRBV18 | TGTGCCAGCTCACCACCGGGCGCCGGGACAGGGTTACCTGAAGCTTTCTTT | CASSPPGAGTGLPEAFF
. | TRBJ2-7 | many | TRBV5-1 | TGCGCCAGCAGCTCACGGAGGGGGGGCTCCGAGCAGTACTTC | CASSSRRGGSEQYF
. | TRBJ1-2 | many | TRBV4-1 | TGCGCCAGCAGCCTGGACCTAGCTAACTATGGCTACACCTTC | CASSLDLANYGYTF
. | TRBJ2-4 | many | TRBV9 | TGTGCCAGCAGCCCGCACCCAGGACAGCTCAAAAACATTCAGTACTTC | CASSPHPGQLKNIQYF
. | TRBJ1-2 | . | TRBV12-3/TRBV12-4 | TGTGCCAGCAGCGTCGCAACAGGGAGGGATATCTTTAGGGGCTACACCTTC | CASSVATGRDIFRGYTF
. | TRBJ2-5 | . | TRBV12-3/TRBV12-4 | TGTGCCAGCAGTTTAGGGGACGGCCAAGAGACCCAGTACTTC | CASSLGDGQETQYF
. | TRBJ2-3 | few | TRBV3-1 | TGTGCCAGCAGCCAGGGGGCGGCGGCCGGAGAGGATACGCAGTATTTT | CASSQGAAAGEDTQYF
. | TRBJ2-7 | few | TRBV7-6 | TGTGCCAGCAGCTCCCACGGCTACGAGCAGTACTTC | CASSSHGYEQYF
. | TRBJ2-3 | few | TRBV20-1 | TGCAGTGCTAGAAGCGACGCCTCAGATACGCAGTATTTT | CSARSDASDTQYF
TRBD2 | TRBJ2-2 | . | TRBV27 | TGTGCCAGCAGTTTGGGGAGGGAGTCCTCTATATGGCTAGGCGGGGAGCTGTTTTTT | CASSLGRESSIWLGGELFF
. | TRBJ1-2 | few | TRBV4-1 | TGCGCCAGCAGCCAAGGAGGAGAGGGGCGCTATGGCTACACCTTC | CASSQGGEGRYGYTF
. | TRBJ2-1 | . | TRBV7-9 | TGTGCCAGCAGCATACTAGGCCGAGGCGAGCAGTTCTTC | CASSILGRGEQFF
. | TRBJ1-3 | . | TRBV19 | TGTGCCAGCCAATCCCCTGGAAACACCATATATTTT | CASQSPGNTIYF
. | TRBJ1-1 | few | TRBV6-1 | TGTGCCAGCAGTGAATTACAGGGCCTCGGGGCTTTCTTT | CASSELQGLGAFF
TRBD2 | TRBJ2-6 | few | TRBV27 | TGTGCCAGCTTTCGGGACTACCCCTCTGGGGCCAACGTCCTGACTTTC | CASFRDYPSGANVLTF